This TCR beta chain was sequenced during a study of identical twins. Study findings and constraints: Excess sharing between twins was weaker in beta out-of-frame sequences.

Using its own MiXCR run on the 5' RACE reads, TCRdb lists one record per CDR3 protein. The sample yields roughly 720,000 distinct CDR3 sequences, 15% to 20% seen once. Germline V lookup: CDR1 SQVTM, CDR2 ANQGSEA. Trimming cost V 4 bases and J 3 bases; bases outside gene matches: 3. The CDR3 contains 12 residues. This clonotype was detected only a few times. Antigen: not known. The same specimen was also included in a second study, on T cells expressing NK-cell markers. As that study records: Sorted CD3+CD56+NKG2C+, CD3+CD56+NKG2C- and CD3+CD56-NKG2C+ T-cell subsets were beta-chain profiled. One of eight sequenced donors was HCMV-seronegative; the other seven were seropositive. Roughly 6 donors had dominant NKG2C+ clonotypes that comprised roughly 1.0-7.5% of their CD8+ T cells.

This sequence was found in a woman aged 18-29 years in good health. The chain joins TRBV29-1 to TRBJ2-7; TRBD1 aligns across 7 bases. The sequenced sample was PBMCs. The CDR3 bases are TGCAGCGTTGGGGACAGAATCTACGAGCAGTACTTC. It yields the protein CSVGDRIYEQYF.